These T cell receptor beta chains were read from a single sample in a study of blood T cell repertoires in COVID-19. The data were produced by immunoSEQ multiplex PCR, yet TCRdb's version contains in-frame clones alone and is incomplete. The sample has approximately 310,000 clones; more than 75% are singletons. The sample comprised peripheral blood. The receptors were sampled from a woman in her forties or fifties who had recovered from COVID-19. CDR3s include the opening cysteine and the closing phenylalanine or tryptophan. The D gene is left open where the match is weak. Some rows have no size entry. The others give once, few or many, or a class for an expanded clone.

j_gene | v_gene | d_gene | len | abundance | CDR3nt | CDR3aa
TRBJ1-2 | TRBV5-1 | TRBD1 | 13 | few | TGCGCCAGCAGCGCGGGACAGCTATATGGCTACACCTTC | CASSAGQLYGYTF
TRBJ1-4 | TRBV7-9 | NA | 15 | NA | TGTGCCAGCAGCTCGGCAGGCGCCGGATCCGAAAAACTGTTTTTT | CASSSAGAGSEKLFF
TRBJ2-1 | TRBV28 | TRBD2 | 14 | NA | TGTGCCAGCAGACCGAGCGGGAGTAACGATGAGCAGTTCTTC | CASRPSGSNDEQFF
TRBJ2-1 | TRBV18 | TRBD2 | 18 | few | TGTGCCAGCTCACCACTAATAACAGCGGGAGGTACTACCAATGAGCAGTTCTTC | CASSPLITAGGTTNEQFF
TRBJ2-2 | TRBV4-2 | NA | 17 | NA | TGTGCCAGCAGCCAAGATCATGGGCCAGGGAACACCGGGGAGCTGTTTTTT | CASSQDHGPGNTGELFF
TRBJ2-3 | TRBV11-3 | NA | 13 | once | TGTGCCAGCAGCTTAGGAGCGAGGAATACGCAGTATTTT | CASSLGARNTQYF
TRBJ1-3 | TRBV3-1/TRBV3-2 | NA | 15 | NA | TGTGCCAGCAGCCAAATGACAGACTCTGGAAACACCATATATTTT | CASSQMTDSGNTIYF
TRBJ2-7 | TRBV7-2 | NA | 14 | NA | TGTGCCAGCAGCCCGGGGGGGGACAGCTACGAGCAGTACTTC | CASSPGGDSYEQYF
TRBJ1-2 | TRBV5-4 | TRBD1 | 15 | NA | TGTGCCAGCAGCGGTTGGGGACAGTCTAACTATGGCTACACCTTC | CASSGWGQSNYGYTF
TRBJ2-2 | TRBV3-1/TRBV3-2 | TRBD2 | 16 | NA | TGTGCCAGCAGCCAAGAGGCTAGCGGAAACACCGGGGAGCTGTTTTTT | CASSQEASGNTGELFF
TRBJ2-7 | TRBV7-2 | NA | 14 | NA | TGTGCCAGCAGCTTAACTCAGGGAAGCCACGAGCAGTACTTC | CASSLTQGSHEQYF
TRBJ1-5 | TRBV7-2 | NA | 13 | few | TGTGCCAGCAGCCTGCAGGGGCATCAGCCCCAGCATTTT | CASSLQGHQPQHF
TRBJ1-1 | TRBV5-4 | NA | 15 | NA | TGTGCCAGCAGCTTGGGGGGGGGATCGGTCACTGAAGCTTTCTTT | CASSLGGGSVTEAFF
TRBJ1-4 | TRBV7-9 | NA | 15 | once | TGTGCCAGCAGCCTAAGGGGGAGAACTAATGAAAAACTGTTTTTT | CASSLRGRTNEKLFF
TRBJ1-3 | TRBV28 | NA | 14 | NA | TGTGCCAGCAGTTTTGAACAACCTGGAAACACCATATATTTT | CASSFEQPGNTIYF
TRBJ1-2 | TRBV28 | NA | 12 | NA | TGTGCCAGCAGTTTAAAGCCCTATGGCTACACCTTC | CASSLKPYGYTF
TRBJ1-3 | TRBV4-2 | NA | 16 | once | TGTGCCAGCAGCCAGGGGAGGGAGAGAACTGGAAACACCATATATTTT | CASSQGRERTGNTIYF
TRBJ2-1 | TRBV7-2 | NA | 14 | NA | TGTGCCAGCAGCTTAGCGGGGGGGCCGGATGAGCAGTTCTTC | CASSLAGGPDEQFF
TRBJ2-5 | TRBV6-1 | NA | 14 | NA | TGTGCCAGCAGTGATCGACAGGAGGTTGAGACCCAGTACTTC | CASSDRQEVETQYF
TRBJ2-5 | TRBV14 | TRBD2 | 14 | NA | TGTGCCAGCGGTAGCGGGAGAAGGTCGGAGACCCAGTACTTC | CASGSGRRSETQYF
TRBJ2-7 | TRBV9 | NA | 13 | NA | TGTGCCAGCAGCGTAGATGCGACCTACGAGCAGTACTTC | CASSVDATYEQYF
TRBJ1-4 | TRBV7-9 | NA | 14 | NA | TGTGCCAGCAGTACAGGGCAATCTAATGAAAAACTGTTTTTT | CASSTGQSNEKLFF
TRBJ1-3 | TRBV2 | NA | 14 | NA | TGTGCCACCCGACAGGCGTCCTCTGGAAACACCATATATTTT | CATRQASSGNTIYF
TRBJ1-2 | TRBV7-6 | NA | 15 | NA | TGTGCCAGCAGCCCTACCCCGGGGGGGGCGAATGGCTACACCTTC | CASSPTPGGANGYTF
TRBJ1-5 | TRBV5-4 | NA | 17 | NA | TGTGCCAGCAGATCCTGGAGAGGCGGGGTAAGCAATCAGCCCCAGCATTTT | CASRSWRGGVSNQPQHF
TRBJ2-5 | TRBV4-2 | NA | 13 | NA | TGTGCCAGCAGCCAAGATCCTGAAGAGACCCAGTACTTC | CASSQDPEETQYF
TRBJ2-3 | TRBV9 | NA | 14 | NA | TGTGCCAGCAGCGCAGGCAGCCTAAGGGATACGCAGTATTTT | CASSAGSLRDTQYF
TRBJ1-6 | TRBV5-1 | TRBD1 | 15 | few | TGCGCCAGCAGCTTGGGCGACAGGGATTTCTCGTCCCTCCACTTT | CASSLGDRDFSSLHF